These 29 T cell receptor beta chains share one sample of origin, sequenced in a study of identical twins. Each CDR3 protein gets one entry after TCRdb re-called the 5' RACE reads with MiXCR. There are hundreds of thousands of distinct CDR3 sequences in the sample; approximately 8.5% occur only once, and approximately 2.1% lies in the top ten. This sample was shared with a second study, whose subject was yellow fever vaccine responses in identical twins.

The sequencing sample was made of memory (CD45RO+) T cells sorted from blood. Receptors were obtained from a woman between 18 and 29 years old in good health.

This clonotype was seen repeatedly, ten times or more. The CDR3 DNA reads TGTGCCACCAGTGACCCAGGGGTACACGGGGAGCTGTTTTTT. It codes for CATSDPGVHGELFF. The genes are TRBV24-1 and TRBJ2-2, with a tentative D call TRBD1 (6 bases). CDR1 and CDR2 (germline): KGHDR, SFDVKD. V lost 4 bases and J lost 7, with 12 bases in between. The CDR3 is made up of 14 amino acids.

This clonotype was observed at least ten times. V usage is TRBV6-5 and J usage is TRBJ2-7; D assignment may be TRBD1 or TRBD2 (5 bases each). V was cut by 0 bases and J by 3 bases, with 12 bases left in between. Per germline, CDR1 MNHEY and CDR2 SVGAGI. The CDR3 has 15 residues. CDR3 bases: TGTGCCAGCAGTTACTCGACGGGACGGCACTACGAGCAGTACTTC. Translated, it gives CASSYSTGRHYEQYF.

This clonotype was counted at least ten times. DNA for the CDR3: TGTGCCAGCAGTCTAGTGCAGGGCTATGGCTACACCTTC. This codes for CASSLVQGYGYTF. The genes are TRBV12-3 or TRBV12-4 and TRBJ1-2; D is perhaps TRBD1 (5 bases). The V end lost 5 bases, the J end lost 4 bases, and 11 bases lay between the germline ends. CDR3 length: 13 residues.

This clonotype was counted at least ten times. V usage is TRBV3-1 and J usage is TRBJ2-7, with 11 bases that match TRBD1. Trimming removed 4 bases from V and 6 bases from J; junction bases left unmatched: 11. In germline, CDR1 is LGHDT, CDR2 YNNKEL (reference sequence). This CDR3 is built from 16 residues. The CDR3 nucleotides are TGTGCCAGCAGCCTCGCCGGTGGACAGGGGGCTCTCGAGCAGTACTTC. Amino acids: CASSLAGGQGALEQYF.

The rearrangement links TRBV6-5 to TRBJ1-3; TRBD1 might be the D (5 bases). The V end lost 0 bases, the J end lost 6 bases, and 12 bases lay between the germline ends. Germline CDR1 MNHEY, CDR2 SVGAGI. This CDR3 spans 15 amino acids. The CDR3, as DNA: TGTGCCAGCAGTTACTCGAGGGGAGGTCTAAACACCATATATTTT. Residues: CASSYSRGGLNTIYF.

This clonotype was counted ten times or more. The chain uses TRBV7-9 and TRBJ2-2; D unresolved. V lost 7 bases, J lost 7 bases, and 10 bases lay in between. In germline, CDR1 is SEHNR, CDR2 FQNEAQ (reference sequence). This CDR3 is built from 12 residues. CDR3 residues: CASTPPGGELFF. Written as DNA, the CDR3 is TGTGCCAGCACCCCACCCGGCGGGGAGCTGTTTTTT.

This clonotype showed up just a few times. The V call is TRBV5-1, the J call TRBJ1-2; TRBD1 agrees at 9 bases. Germline V gene sequence: CDR1 SGHRS, CDR2 YFSETQ. V trimming: 4 bases; J trimming: 7 bases; junction bases outside the gene matches: 8. This CDR3 is 14 amino acids long. CDR3 sequence (DNA): TGCGCCAGCAGCGGGTTACAGGGGGCGCTTGGCTACACCTTC. Amino acid sequence: CASSGLQGALGYTF.

The rearrangement links TRBV28 to TRBJ1-4; TRBD1 matches 9 bases. The J segment lost 4 bases and the V segment lost 6 bases, leaving 6 bases of the junction unmatched. Germline CDR1 and CDR2: MDHEN and SYDVKM. This CDR3 contains 15 residues. The CDR3 DNA follows: TGTGCCAGCAGCCCCCCGACAGGGGGTAATGAAAAACTGTTTTTT. This codes for CASSPPTGGNEKLFF.

V gene TRBV6-5 combines with J gene TRBJ2-2; D perhaps matches TRBD2 (6 bases). The V end was cut by 4 bases, the J end by 1 base, with 13 bases between. This CDR3 contains 16 residues. The germline V gene encodes CDR1 MNHEY and CDR2 SVGAGI. This CDR3 is CASSFREDLNTGELFF. In nucleotides, the CDR3 is TGTGCCAGCAGTTTTAGGGAGGACTTGAACACCGGGGAGCTGTTTTTT.

This clonotype was seen ten or more times. The CDR3 DNA reads as TGTGCCAGCAGCTTAGCGGGGGAGAACTATGGCTACACCTTC. Translated: CASSLAGENYGYTF. The chain links TRBV7-9 to TRBJ1-2; D might be TRBD1 (5 bases). With 0 bases removed from V and 2 bases from J, the gap between germline ends came to 7 bases. The CDR3 runs 14 residues. Germline CDR1 SEHNR, CDR2 FQNEAQ (reference sequence).

This clonotype was counted a few times. V usage is TRBV29-1 and J usage is TRBJ2-4; D remains unclear. Trimming took off 7 bases at V and 6 bases at J, with 19 bases between the two ends. CDR1 and CDR2 from the germline V gene are SQVTM and ANQGSEA. This CDR3 region has 14 residues. The CDR3 protein is CSAVDLKGLNIQYF. The CDR3, as DNA: TGCAGCGCCGTGGATCTTAAGGGTTTAAACATTCAGTACTTC.

The chain is built from TRBV6-1 and TRBJ2-2, with a possible D match to TRBD2 (7 bases). CDR1 and CDR2 (germline): MNHNS, SASEGT. V was cut by 1 base and J by 8 bases, with 20 bases left in between. This CDR3 region has 17 residues. CDR3 nucleotides: TGTGCCAGCAGTGAAGGAGGGGGGGCGCGAAGAGGAGGGGAGCTGTTTTTT. Protein sequence: CASSEGGGARRGGELFF.

This clonotype came up many times. The chain recombines TRBV29-1 with TRBJ2-2; the match to TRBD2 covers 7 bases. After removal of 7 bases from V and 0 bases from J, the junction contained 14 bases not matched to a gene. CDR3 size: 17 residues. CDR1 SQVTM and CDR2 ANQGSEA come from the germline V gene. The CDR3 DNA sequence: TGCAGCGCTGTGGGGGGGGATAGGCCGTCGAACACCGGGGAGCTGTTTTTT. It specifies CSAVGGDRPSNTGELFF.

The rearrangement links TRBV27 to TRBJ2-2; tentatively, D is TRBD2 (5 bases). The germline gives CDR1 MNHEY, CDR2 SMNVEV (reference sequence). Trimming removed 1 base at V and 4 bases at J, with 16 bases between. This CDR3 contains 17 residues. The CDR3: CASSLLTGSLGTGELFF. The CDR3 nucleotides read TGTGCCAGCAGTTTATTGACGGGGAGCTTGGGCACCGGGGAGCTGTTTTTT.

The sample holds many counts of this clonotype. The rearrangement joins TRBV5-1 to TRBJ1-6, with 9 bases matching TRBD1. This CDR3 comprises 14 residues. With 6 bases clipped from V and 7 bases from J, the junction kept 5 bases outside the gene matches. CDR1 and CDR2 from the germline V gene are SGHRS and YFSETQ. The CDR3 DNA is TGCGCCAGCACCCGGGACAGGGTGAATTCACCCCTCCACTTT. Protein: CASTRDRVNSPLHF.

The rearrangement joins TRBV20-1 to TRBJ2-3; TRBD1 agrees at 11 bases. CDR1 is DFQATT, CDR2 SNEGSKA, per germline (reference sequence). With 6 bases clipped from V and 4 bases from J, the junction kept 6 bases outside the gene matches. CDR3 size: 14 residues. The CDR3 here is CSASRTGGSDTQYF. Written as DNA, the CDR3 is TGCAGTGCCAGCCGGACAGGGGGCTCAGATACGCAGTATTTT.

The J gene is TRBJ1-1, the V gene TRBV2; D uncertain. Trimming pared 10 bases from V and 2 bases from J, leaving 8 bases between. Germline lookup yields CDR1 SNHLY and CDR2 FYNNEI. This CDR3 comprises 11 residues. CDR3 protein: CATQDNTEAFF. For the CDR3, the DNA is TGTGCCACTCAGGATAACACTGAAGCTTTCTTT.

The gene calls are TRBV6-4 and TRBJ2-1; D may be TRBD2 (5 bases). CDR1 is MRHNA, CDR2 SNTAGT, per germline. V was pared by 0 bases and J by 6 bases, with 12 bases between. The CDR3 runs to 15 residues. This chain's CDR3 is CASSDSESGSNEQFF. The CDR3 coding sequence is TGTGCCAGCAGTGACTCGGAGAGCGGCTCCAATGAGCAGTTCTTC.

The CDR3 protein is CSARAQLESRRNEQFF. CDR3 nucleotides: TGCAGTGCTAGAGCACAACTAGAAAGCAGGAGGAACGAGCAGTTCTTC. V gene TRBV20-1 combines with J gene TRBJ2-1; a possible D gene is TRBD2 (5 bases). The ends were cut back, 1 base at V and 10 bases at J, with 23 bases in the middle. The CDR3 consists of 16 residues. CDR1 and CDR2 from the germline V gene are DFQATT and SNEGSKA (reference sequence).

By share, this clonotype ranks as medium-sized (0.01 to 0.1%). The J gene is TRBJ1-2, the V gene TRBV29-1; D perhaps matches TRBD1 (5 bases). The CDR3 runs 11 residues. Trimming removed 6 bases at V and 4 bases at J, with 9 bases between. Germline loops: CDR1 SQVTM, CDR2 ANQGSEA. CDR3 protein: CSVGAGYGYTF. The CDR3 DNA is TGCAGCGTCGGGGCGGGCTATGGCTACACCTTC.

At least ten counts were recorded for this clonotype. This CDR3 reads CASSLTGRTRYTF. The CDR3 bases are TGTGCCAGCAGTTTGACAGGGAGGACGCGCTACACCTTC. This rearrangement joins TRBV12-3 or TRBV12-4 to TRBJ1-2; 7 positions match TRBD1. This CDR3 comprises 13 residues. V shed 3 bases and J 9 bases; nucleotides not matched to a gene: 7.

This chain links TRBV6-4 with TRBJ2-2; D uncertain. Germline values: CDR1 MRHNA, CDR2 SNTAGT. V gave up 2 bases and J gave up 5 bases, with 9 bases separating them. This CDR3 has 14 residues. In nucleotides, the CDR3 is TGTGCCAGCAGTGACGGGCAGCAGACCGGGGAGCTGTTTTTT. Amino acids: CASSDGQQTGELFF.

This clonotype was recorded many times. The V and J genes are TRBV2 and TRBJ2-1; TRBD1 is a possible D gene (7 bases). Germline CDR1 and CDR2: SNHLY and FYNNEI. V was cut by 3 bases and J by 5 bases, with 14 bases left in between. There are 15 residues in the CDR3. The CDR3 region is CASSDYRGLNNEQFF. The CDR3 DNA reads as TGTGCCAGCAGTGACTACAGGGGACTGAACAATGAGCAGTTCTTC.

This chain links TRBV20-1 with TRBJ2-2, with D possibly TRBD2 on 7 matching bases. Germline CDR1 DFQATT, CDR2 SNEGSKA (reference sequence). This CDR3 comprises 13 residues. Trimming shortened V by 8 bases and J by 4 bases, and 14 bases separated the two germline ends. The CDR3 sequence: CSWGGASTGELFF. DNA for the CDR3: TGCAGTTGGGGGGGCGCATCCACCGGGGAGCTGTTTTTT.

This chain connects TRBV28 to TRBJ2-7; D tentatively fits TRBD1 or TRBD2 (5 bases each). From germline, CDR1 is MDHEN and CDR2 SYDVKM. Trimming took 6 bases from V and 5 from J, leaving 14 bases between them. This CDR3 contains 13 residues. This CDR3 is CASSYEGIHEQYF. CDR3 nucleotides: TGTGCCAGCAGCTATGAGGGGATCCACGAGCAGTACTTC.

This clonotype was detected a few times. This sequence joins TRBV6-1 and TRBJ1-2; 12 bases are a match to TRBD1. Trimming cost V 6 bases and J 4 bases; bases outside gene matches: 3. The CDR3 loop spans 14 amino acids. CDR1 and CDR2 from the germline V gene are MNHNS and SASEGT. CDR3 region: CASRGTGGGYGYTF. The CDR3 region has the DNA TGTGCCAGCAGGGGGACAGGGGGCGGCTATGGCTACACCTTC.

This chain uses TRBV18 with TRBJ1-4, with unresolved D. Germline CDR1 KGHSH, CDR2 LQKENI. The CDR3 is 14 residues long. V lost 3 bases, J lost 8 bases, and 13 bases lay in between. This chain's CDR3 is CASSPDTYGEKLFF. CDR3 DNA sequence: TGTGCCAGCTCACCCGACACGTACGGAGAAAAACTGTTTTTT. The full variable domain, its missing parts supplied by reference TRBV18 and TRBJ1-4, is NAGVMQNPRHLVRRRGQEARLRCSPMKGHSHVYWYRQLPEEGLKFMVYLQKENIIDESGMPKERFSAEFPKEGPSILRIQQVVRGDSAAYFCASSPDTYGEKLFFGSGTQLSVL.

This clonotype was observed at least ten times. This chain connects TRBV11-3 to TRBJ2-4; D possibly uses TRBD1 or TRBD2 (5 bases each). CDR3 size: 13 residues. CDR1 is SGHNT, CDR2 YENEEA, per germline. The ends were cut back, 5 bases at V and 1 base at J, with 6 bases in the middle. The CDR3 is CASSEGAKNIQYF. CDR3 sequence (DNA): TGTGCCAGCAGCGAGGGGGCCAAAAACATTCAGTACTTC.

This chain joins TRBV9 and TRBJ2-1; weak D call: TRBD2 (6 bases). This CDR3 contains 14 residues. Germline CDR1 reads SGDLS; CDR2 reads YYNGEE. Trimming took 0 bases from V and 10 from J, leaving 14 bases between them. CDR3 region: CASSVDEAGREQFF. For the CDR3, the DNA is TGTGCCAGCAGCGTAGATGAGGCGGGAAGGGAGCAGTTCTTC.